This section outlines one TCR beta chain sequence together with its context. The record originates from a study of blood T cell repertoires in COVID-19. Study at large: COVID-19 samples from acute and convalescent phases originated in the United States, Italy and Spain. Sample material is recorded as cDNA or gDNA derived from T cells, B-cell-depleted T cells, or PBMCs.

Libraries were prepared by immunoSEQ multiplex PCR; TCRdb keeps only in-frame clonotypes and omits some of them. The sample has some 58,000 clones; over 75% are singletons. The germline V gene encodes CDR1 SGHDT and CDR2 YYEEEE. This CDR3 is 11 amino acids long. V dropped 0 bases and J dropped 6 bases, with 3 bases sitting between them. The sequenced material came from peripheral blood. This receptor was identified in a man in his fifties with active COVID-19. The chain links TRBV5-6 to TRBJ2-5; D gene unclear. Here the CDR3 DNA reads TGTGCCAGCAGCTTGGAGCAGACCCAGTACTTC. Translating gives CASSLEQTQYF.